This T cell receptor (beta chain) was sequenced for a study of T cell repertoires in cytomegalovirus infection (dated by TCRdb to the late 2010s). Study-level background: Because public TCR beta signatures pointed to carriage of CMV infection together with the matching HLA type, the HLA type of each donor mattered for the analysis.

V is reduced by 5 bases and J by 6 bases, leaving a spacing of 22 bases between them. From its cysteine to its phenylalanine, the CDR3 spans 16 amino acids. The only DNA kept is the CDR3, 48 bases in frame from the first base. CDR1 and CDR2 are drawn from the germline V gene: MNHNS, SASEGT. Study-wide findings and limitations: The ex vivo response was dominated by HLA-C-restricted CMV-specific TCR beta clonotypes, which also provided the single most frequent clonotype in two of eight donors. In both this cohort and an independent cohort of 300 to 450 donors, the cumulative frequency of public TCR beta family members distinguished carriers of CMV infection plus the relevant HLA type.

The instrument given in TCRdb is Illumina HiSeq 1500. TCRdb reworked the public reads: Q25 trimming with fastp, MiXCR clone assembly, productive beta chains retained. All rows with the same CDR3 protein become a single entry with the most common DNA and genes. Counted in this sample were fewer than 550,000 distinct CDR3 sequences; 10% to 12% of them appeared once. Approximately 10% of the sample is taken by the ten largest. This clonotype was picked up many times. Its antigen specificity is not known. Base qualities are not provided; no much larger clone lies one nucleotide away. This clonotype was obtained from a human donor in good health (CMV status not recorded). Some clones in this sample may be carry-over from other donors' samples. The sequencing sample was made of PBMCs. The chain uses TRBV6-1 and TRBJ1-2; the best D guess is TRBD1, with 5 bases matching. The bases are TGTGCCAGCAGTTTTACGGACACGGGGAGTCGCGATGGCTACACCTTC. It translates to CASSFTDTGSRDGYTF.